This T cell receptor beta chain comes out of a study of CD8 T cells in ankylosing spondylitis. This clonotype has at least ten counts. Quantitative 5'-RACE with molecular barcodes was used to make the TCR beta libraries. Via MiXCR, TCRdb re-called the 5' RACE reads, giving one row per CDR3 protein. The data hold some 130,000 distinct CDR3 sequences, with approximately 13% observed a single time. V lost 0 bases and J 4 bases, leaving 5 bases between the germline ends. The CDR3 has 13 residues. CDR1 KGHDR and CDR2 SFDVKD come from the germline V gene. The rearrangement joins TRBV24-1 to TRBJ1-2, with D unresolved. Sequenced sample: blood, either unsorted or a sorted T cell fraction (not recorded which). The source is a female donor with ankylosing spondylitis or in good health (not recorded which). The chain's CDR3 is CATSDLRSYGYTF. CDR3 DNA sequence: TGTGCCACCAGTGATTTGCGGAGCTATGGCTACACCTTC.